These 7 T cell receptor beta chains came from one sample sequenced in a study of coeliac disease. Data came from immunoSEQ multiplex PCR; TCRdb stores just in-frame clones and leaves some out. The table lists around 5,700 clones, roughly two thirds of them singletons. Sequencing was done on a sample of lymphocytes from the gut lamina propria. The receptors come from an older man with active celiac disease.

CDR3 sequence (DNA): TGTGCCAGCAGCTCTAGGGCGGGAACTAGCACAGATACGCAGTATTTT. This sequence encodes CASSSRAGTSTDTQYF. The V gene is TRBV9, the J gene TRBJ2-3; D is possibly TRBD2 (6 bases). Per germline, CDR1 SGDLS and CDR2 YYNGEE. The CDR3 consists of 16 residues. V lost 4 bases and J lost 0, with 15 bases in between.

The table lists this clone with a few counts. In the same sample, other DNA sequences code for this CDR3. The genes are TRBV5-4 and TRBJ2-3; D possibly corresponds to TRBD2 (6 bases). CDR1 is SGHNT, CDR2 YYREEE, per germline (reference sequence). The CDR3 is 15 residues long. Trimming left V 2 bases short and J 0 bases short, with 10 bases between. The CDR3 DNA follows: TGTGCCAGCAGCTTTGGGGGAGGTAGCACAGATACGCAGTATTTT. As protein: CASSFGGGSTDTQYF.

The chain is built from TRBV9 and TRBJ2-7; D uncertain. The CDR3 contains 15 residues. Trimming pared 0 bases from V and 0 bases from J, leaving 10 bases between. The germline V gene encodes CDR1 SGDLS and CDR2 YYNGEE. This chain's CDR3 is CASSVGLGGSYEQYF. The CDR3 DNA is TGTGCCAGCAGCGTAGGGCTTGGCGGCTCCTACGAGCAGTACTTC.

The rearrangement uses TRBV27 and TRBJ1-2; 7 positions match TRBD1. The germline gives CDR1 MNHEY, CDR2 SMNVEV (reference sequence). V lost 5 bases to trimming and J lost 5 bases; unmatched junction nucleotides: 5. The CDR3 is 13 amino acids. CDR3 amino acids: CASSPQGPYGYTF. The CDR3 coding sequence is TGTGCCAGCAGTCCACAGGGGCCGTATGGCTACACCTTC.

This chain links TRBV7-9 with TRBJ2-3; 7 nucleotides line up with TRBD2. Trimming cost V 2 bases and J 2 bases; bases outside gene matches: 4. Germline V gives CDR1 SEHNR, CDR2 FQNEAQ (reference sequence). The CDR3 sequence is 15 residues long. The CDR3 DNA reads as TGTGCCAGCAGCTTACTAGCGGACCCCACAGATACGCAGTATTTT. Translating it yields CASSLLADPTDTQYF.

This rearrangement joins TRBV11-2 to TRBJ2-1; D unresolved. Germline V gives CDR1 SGHAT, CDR2 FQNNGV. Trimming cost V 1 base and J 4 bases, with 8 bases left between them. The CDR3 extends over 14 amino acids. CDR3 in amino acids: CASSLGRGYNEQFF. For the CDR3, the DNA is TGTGCCAGCAGCTTAGGCCGAGGTTACAATGAGCAGTTCTTC. The variable domain in full, with the rest retrieved from reference TRBV11-2 and TRBJ2-1, is EAGVAQSPRYKIIEKRQSVAFWCNPISGHATLYWYQQILGQGPKLLIQFQNNGVVDDSQLPKDRFSAERLKGVDSTLKIQPAKLEDSAVYLCASSLGRGYNEQFFGPGTRLTVL.

The J gene is TRBJ2-7, the V gene TRBV7-2; 7 bases match TRBD1. From germline, CDR1 is SGHTA and CDR2 FQGNSA. V was clipped by 5 bases and J by 1 base; unmatched bases: 5. The CDR3 runs to 14 residues. CDR3 nucleotides: TGTGCCAGCAGCACAGGGACAGAGTCCTACGAGCAGTACTTC. This codes for CASSTGTESYEQYF.